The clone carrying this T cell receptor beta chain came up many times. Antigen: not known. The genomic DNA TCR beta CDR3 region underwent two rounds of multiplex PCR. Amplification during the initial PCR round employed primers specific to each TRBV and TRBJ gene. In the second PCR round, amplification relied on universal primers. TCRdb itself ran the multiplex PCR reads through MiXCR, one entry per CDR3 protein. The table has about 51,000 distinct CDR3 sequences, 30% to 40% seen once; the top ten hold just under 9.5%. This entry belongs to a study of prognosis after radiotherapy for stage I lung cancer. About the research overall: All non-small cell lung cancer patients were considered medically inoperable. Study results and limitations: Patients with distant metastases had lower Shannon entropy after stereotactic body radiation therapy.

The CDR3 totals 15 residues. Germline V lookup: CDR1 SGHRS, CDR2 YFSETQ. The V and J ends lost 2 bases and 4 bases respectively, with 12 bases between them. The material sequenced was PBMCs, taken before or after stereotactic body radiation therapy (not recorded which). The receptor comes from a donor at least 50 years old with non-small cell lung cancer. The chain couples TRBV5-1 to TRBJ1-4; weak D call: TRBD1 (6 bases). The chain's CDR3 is CASSLDTGYNEKLFF. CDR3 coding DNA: TGCGCCAGCAGCTTAGACACAGGGTATAATGAAAAACTGTTTTTT.